The following is a T cell receptor beta chain sequence with its context. These data are taken from a study of T cells after yellow fever vaccination. With V trimmed by 7 bases and J by 1 base, 2 bases remained unmatched. The CDR3 is 13 residues long. Per germline, CDR1 SNHLY and CDR2 FYNNEI. TCRdb recomputed calls from the 5' RACE reads with MiXCR, one row per CDR3 protein. In the table there are approximately 300,000 distinct CDR3 sequences, around a tenth of which are singletons. The receptor was derived from a man between 18 and 35 years old who received the YFV17D yellow fever vaccine. The sample consisted of CD4+ T cells sorted from PBMCs, taken 45 days after the yellow fever booster vaccination. The chain links TRBV2 to TRBJ2-5; 8 positions agree with TRBD2. CDR3 amino acids: CASTRGGQETQYF. CDR3 DNA sequence: TGTGCCAGCACACGGGGGGGCCAAGAGACCCAGTACTTC.